This note documents a single T cell receptor (beta chain) sequence. The source of the sample is a study of blood T cell repertoires in COVID-19. Study information: Sites in the United States, Italy and Spain provided acute and convalescent COVID-19 samples.

V lost 4 bases, J lost 3 bases, and 13 bases stayed unmatched. Germline loops: CDR1 MGHRA, CDR2 YSYEKL. The CDR3 runs 17 residues. Clones were read by immunoSEQ multiplex PCR, and TCRdb kept only the in-frame ones, dropping some. The sample has 250,000 to 300,000 clones, roughly nine tenths seen once; the top ten hold 2% to 2.5%. The chain has TRBV4-1 and TRBJ1-2; 8 positions agree with TRBD1. The sample was peripheral blood. The clonotype was recovered from a woman aged 45-60 years who had recovered from COVID-19. The CDR3 loop reads CASSPGQGGFLDYGYTF. The CDR3 DNA is TGCGCCAGCAGCCCCGGACAGGGAGGGTTTCTCGACTATGGCTACACCTTC.